This T cell receptor beta chain comes out of a study of beta chain features in type 1 diabetes (dated by TCRdb to the late 2010s). For context, the study as a whole: Patients and healthy donors did not differ in mean age, gender distribution, total cell number or subset yield. Across all samples, about 110 million sorted cells were examined, and cell number per subset correlated strongly with RNA yield. In the study, recently diagnosed type 1 diabetes patients and matched healthy donors were compared on the TCRB repertoires of their sorted circulating CD4+ T cell subsets. Naive and central memory subsets were obtained from all 30 or so donors, but regulatory and stem cell-like memory subsets were isolated from only 8 patients and about 8 healthy donors.

Each donor gave one peripheral blood draw, approximately 100 mL on average, collected into heparinised tubes. Using a panel that included CD45RO, CCR7, CD25, CD127, CD95 and CD27, naive, central memory, regulatory and stem cell-like memory CD4+ T cells were sorted on a BD FACSAria II. All sorted populations exceeded 95% purity. Right away, PBMCs were isolated by Lymphoprep density gradient centrifugation and were stained directly, with no culture step. Samples were stained and sorted in pairs, with one healthy donor and one patient per experiment, so that batch effects were minimized. For this chain, trimming is 0 bases at the V end and 3 bases at the J end, and the number of junction bases without a gene match is 4. The germline V gene gives CDR1 as LGHNA and CDR2 as YNFKEQ. The CDR3 numbers 15 residues from cysteine through phenylalanine. Only CDR3 DNA remains: 45 bases, in frame from the first base.

The paper as a whole reports these results and caveats: Naive, central memory and regulatory TCRB repertoires appeared to be more alike among patients than among healthy donors. Patients with type 1 diabetes made fewer insertions and deleted more nucleotides at VDJ recombination sites, implying thymic rearrangement abnormalities. Because cDNA was sequenced instead of genomic DNA, activated cells with high expression could be over-represented, although the groups did not differ in activation or CD3 levels. Because small numbers of individuals were included in the HLA sub-analyses, any influence of HLA type on TCRB rearrangement was left unresolved. In all four CD4+ subsets, TCRB CDR3 length was moderately but significantly shorter in type 1 diabetes patients. PCR might favor shorter templates, but patient and control samples were amplified and corrected together, so any skew would affect both groups equally.

This clone was recorded a few times. This receptor's antigen is unknown. No much larger clone exists at a distance of one base, and base qualities are not known. All of the isolated RNA was reverse transcribed with the High Capacity cDNA Reverse Transcription Kit, so expressed TCRB transcripts were sequenced. Deep immunoSEQ sequencing was applied to naive, central memory and regulatory T cell samples, giving an average of about 3.4 million total reads per sample. Sorted cells were lysed in RLT buffer, and RNA was extracted using DNase-treated RNeasy Micro or Mini kits according to cell number. To prevent cross-contamination, each cell subset was processed individually, whereas patient and healthy donor samples were processed jointly. TCRB sequences were amplified from cDNA with the immunoSEQ multiplex PCR, producing 87-bp fragments spanning the CDR3 region. Sequencing of the amplicons was performed on the Illumina HiSeq platform. In the authors' own workflow: PCR bias was computationally corrected using synthetic template baselines, reads within Hamming distance 2 were collapsed, and singletons that could not be merged were discarded. Reads were aligned against IMGT to assign V, D and J genes, CDR3 length and insertions or deletions at six rearrangement sites. Within each subset, clonotype counts were normalized to sorted cell number, after which true diversity and Gini coefficients were computed with the tcR R package. Repertoire sharing was quantified using the overlap coefficient calculated on TCRB nucleotide sequences. As a proxy for the pre-selection repertoire, out-of-frame TCRB sequences from naive cells were analyzed. Sourced from immuneACCESS, this table was stored by TCRdb with only in-frame sequences that have V and J called. A share of the clones is absent; for the studies checked, an unresolved V gene accounts for under half, and the remainder has no known explanation. The V and J calls and clone size are taken from that table; D and trimming were inferred from the DNA. The sample table holds 250,000 to 300,000 clones, of which 24% were seen once. About 0.012% of the sample belongs to the ten largest clones.

The sequence was obtained from a woman aged 25 to 39 with type 1 diabetes. The sequenced sample was naive CD4+ T cells from blood. What this sample's cell subset or site label stands for: true naive CD4+ T cells. The rearrangement combines TRBV4-2 with TRBJ2-7; 8 bases in the middle match TRBD2. The CDR3 has the sequence CASSQDLLADYEQYF. The DNA sequence is given as TGTGCCAGCAGCCAAGATTTACTAGCGGACTACGAGCAGTACTTC.